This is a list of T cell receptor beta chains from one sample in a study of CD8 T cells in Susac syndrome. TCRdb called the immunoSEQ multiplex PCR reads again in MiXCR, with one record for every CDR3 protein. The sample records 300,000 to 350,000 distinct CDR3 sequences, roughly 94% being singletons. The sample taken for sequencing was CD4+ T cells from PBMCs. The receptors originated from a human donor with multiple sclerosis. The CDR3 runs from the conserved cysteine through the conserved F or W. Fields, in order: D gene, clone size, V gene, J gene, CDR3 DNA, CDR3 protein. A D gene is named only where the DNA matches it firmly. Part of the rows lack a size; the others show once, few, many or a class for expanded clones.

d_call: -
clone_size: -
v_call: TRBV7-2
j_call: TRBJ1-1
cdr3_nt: TGTGCCAGCAGCTTAGTCCCGGAGGGGTCGGCTTTCTTT
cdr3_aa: CASSLVPEGSAFF

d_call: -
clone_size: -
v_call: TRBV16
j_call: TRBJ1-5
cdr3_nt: TGTGCCAGCAGCCATCCCTGGGGCCGGAGCATAGATCAGCCCCAGCATTTT
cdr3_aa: CASSHPWGRSIDQPQHF

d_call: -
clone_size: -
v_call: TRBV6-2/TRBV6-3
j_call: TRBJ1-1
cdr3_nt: TGTGCCAGCAAGCAGACCCCGCACACTGAAGCTTTCTTT
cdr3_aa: CASKQTPHTEAFF

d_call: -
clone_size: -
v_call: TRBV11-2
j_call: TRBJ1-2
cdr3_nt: TGTGCCAGCAGCCTGTTCCGAGCTAACTATGGCTACACCTTC
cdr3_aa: CASSLFRANYGYTF

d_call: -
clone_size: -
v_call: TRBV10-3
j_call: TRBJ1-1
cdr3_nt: TGTGCCATCAGGATCCGGGCCCGCGGGGCTGAAGCTTTCTTT
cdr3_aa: CAIRIRARGAEAFF

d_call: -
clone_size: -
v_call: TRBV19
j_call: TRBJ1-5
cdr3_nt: TGTGCCAGTAGTATAGAGATGCGTCAGCCCCAGCATTTT
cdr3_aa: CASSIEMRQPQHF

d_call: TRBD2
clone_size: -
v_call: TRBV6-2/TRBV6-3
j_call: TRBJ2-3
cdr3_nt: TGTGCCAGCAGTTCTCAGCGGGGATACACAGATACGCAGTATTTT
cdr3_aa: CASSSQRGYTDTQYF

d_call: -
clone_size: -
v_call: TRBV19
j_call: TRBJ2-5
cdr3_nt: TGTGCCAGTCGCCCCGGGGGAACGCAAGAGACCCAGTACTTC
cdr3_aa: CASRPGGTQETQYF

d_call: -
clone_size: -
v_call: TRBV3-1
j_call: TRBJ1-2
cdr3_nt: TGTGCCAGCAGCCGAGGGGTTGGGATTAGCACCTTC
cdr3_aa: CASSRGVGISTF

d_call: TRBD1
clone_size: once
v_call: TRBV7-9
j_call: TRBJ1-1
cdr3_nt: TGTGCCAGCAGTTCCCAGGGGGCGCTTGGTAACACTGAAGCTTTCTTT
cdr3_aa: CASSSQGALGNTEAFF

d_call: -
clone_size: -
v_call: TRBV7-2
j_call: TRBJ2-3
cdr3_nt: TGTGCCAGCAGCCCACGAAACACACGGCGCACAGATACGCAGTATTTT
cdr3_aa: CASSPRNTRRTDTQYF

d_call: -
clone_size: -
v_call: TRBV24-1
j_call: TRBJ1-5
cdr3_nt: TGTGCCACCAGTAGGGCGGGTAGCAATCAGCCCCAGCATTTT
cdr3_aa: CATSRAGSNQPQHF

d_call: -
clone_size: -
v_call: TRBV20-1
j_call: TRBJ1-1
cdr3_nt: TGCAGTGCTACACAGGGTTCTATGAACACTGAAGCTTTCTTT
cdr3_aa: CSATQGSMNTEAFF

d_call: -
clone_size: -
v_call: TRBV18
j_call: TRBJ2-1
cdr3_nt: TGTGCCAGCTCACCCCAGACAGGATCCTACAATGAGCAGTTCTTC
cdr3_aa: CASSPQTGSYNEQFF

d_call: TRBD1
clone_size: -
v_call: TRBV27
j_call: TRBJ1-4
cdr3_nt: TGTGCCAGCAGCCCCGCAGGGGGCCCGAGAGAACTGTTTTTT
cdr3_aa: CASSPAGGPRELFF

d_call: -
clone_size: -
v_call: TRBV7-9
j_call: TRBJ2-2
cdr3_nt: TGTGCCAGCAGCTTCGTCAGTACCTTCACCGGGGAGCTGTTTTTT
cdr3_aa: CASSFVSTFTGELFF

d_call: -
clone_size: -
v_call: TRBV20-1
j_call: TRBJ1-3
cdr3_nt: TGCAGTGCTAGAGGAGTCGGGGAAGGAGGTAACACCATATATTTT
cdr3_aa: CSARGVGEGGNTIYF

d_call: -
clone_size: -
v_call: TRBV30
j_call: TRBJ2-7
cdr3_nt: TGTGCCTGGGCCTACGGGACACGCGCCTACGAGCAGTACTTC
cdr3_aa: CAWAYGTRAYEQYF

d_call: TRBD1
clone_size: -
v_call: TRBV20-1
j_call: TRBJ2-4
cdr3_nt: TGCAGTGCTAGAGTTACAGGGGCCCGAATCAAAAACATTCAGTACTTC
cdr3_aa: CSARVTGARIKNIQYF

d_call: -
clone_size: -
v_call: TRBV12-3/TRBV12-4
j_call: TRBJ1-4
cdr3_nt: TGTGCCAGCAGCCCCACCTTGGGGGGGCGAGAAAAACTGTTTTTT
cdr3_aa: CASSPTLGGREKLFF

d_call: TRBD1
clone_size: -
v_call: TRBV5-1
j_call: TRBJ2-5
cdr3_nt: TGCGCCAGCAGCTTGATGAGGACAGGGGATGAAGAGACCCAGTACTTC
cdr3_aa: CASSLMRTGDEETQYF

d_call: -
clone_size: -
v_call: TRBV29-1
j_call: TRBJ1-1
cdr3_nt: TGCAGCGTTGCGTGGATGTACGGGGGGCGGGGGAACACTGAAGCTTTCTTT
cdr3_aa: CSVAWMYGGRGNTEAFF

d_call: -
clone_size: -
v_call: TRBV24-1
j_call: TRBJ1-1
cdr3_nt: TGTGCCACCAGCCAGGACAGTGAAGCTTTCTTT
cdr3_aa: CATSQDSEAFF

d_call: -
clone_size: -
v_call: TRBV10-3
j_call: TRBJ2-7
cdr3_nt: TGTGCCATCAGTGACCCTCTTTGGACAGTCCCGTACTTC
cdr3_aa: CAISDPLWTVPYF

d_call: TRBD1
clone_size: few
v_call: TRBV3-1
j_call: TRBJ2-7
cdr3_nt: TGTGCCAGCAGCCAAGGGTTTGGGACAGGGCCGGGGGGCGAGCAGTACTTC
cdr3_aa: CASSQGFGTGPGGEQYF

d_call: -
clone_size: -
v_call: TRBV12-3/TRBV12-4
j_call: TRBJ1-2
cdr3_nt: TGTGCCAGCGCCCGGGCCACGCCAGGGATGAGGGGCTACACCTTC
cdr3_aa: CASARATPGMRGYTF

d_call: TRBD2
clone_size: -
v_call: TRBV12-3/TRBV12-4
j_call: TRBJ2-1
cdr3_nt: TGTGCCAGCAGCGAACTAGCGGGAGTCCCCAATGAGCAGTTCTTC
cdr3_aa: CASSELAGVPNEQFF

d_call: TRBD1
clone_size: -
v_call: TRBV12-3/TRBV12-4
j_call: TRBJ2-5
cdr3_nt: TGTGCCAGCGAACCAGGGAGACAGGGGTTTTTTGAGACCCAGTACTTC
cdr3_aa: CASEPGRQGFFETQYF

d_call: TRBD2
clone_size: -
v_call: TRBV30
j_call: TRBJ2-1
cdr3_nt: TGTGCCTGGAGTAGGACTAGCGGGGGGGTGAACAATGAGCAGTTCTTC
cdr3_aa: CAWSRTSGGVNNEQFF

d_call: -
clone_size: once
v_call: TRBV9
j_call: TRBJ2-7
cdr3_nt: TGTGCCAGCAGCGTAGAGGGGGGGGTTGGGTACGAGCAGTACTTC
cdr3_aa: CASSVEGGVGYEQYF

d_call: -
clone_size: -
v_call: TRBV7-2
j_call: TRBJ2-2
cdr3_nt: TGTGCCAGCAGCCCCCTCCAAAACACCGGGGAGCTGTTTTTT
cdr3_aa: CASSPLQNTGELFF

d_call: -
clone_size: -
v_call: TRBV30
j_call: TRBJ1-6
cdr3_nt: TGTGCCTGGATCGGTGCGGGGTCGGAACCTCTGTCACCCCTCCACTTT
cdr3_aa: CAWIGAGSEPLSPLHF

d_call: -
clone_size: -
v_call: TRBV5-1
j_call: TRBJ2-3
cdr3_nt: TGCGCCAGCAGCCTCGGCCCCACCACGACGGCGAGCACAGATACGCAGTATTTT
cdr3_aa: CASSLGPTTTASTDTQYF

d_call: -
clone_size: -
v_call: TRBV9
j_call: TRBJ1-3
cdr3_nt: TGTGCCAGCAGCGTGGGCGGGGGCTCTGGAAACACCATATATTTT
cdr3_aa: CASSVGGGSGNTIYF

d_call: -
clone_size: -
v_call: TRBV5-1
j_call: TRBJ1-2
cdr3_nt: TGCGCCAGCAGCTTGGATAAGGGGGAGTACTATGGCTACACCTTC
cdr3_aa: CASSLDKGEYYGYTF

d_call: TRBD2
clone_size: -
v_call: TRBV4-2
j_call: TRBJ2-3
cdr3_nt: TGTGCCAGCAGCCAAGACGCGGGGCGGGGGACAGATACGCAGTATTTT
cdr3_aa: CASSQDAGRGTDTQYF

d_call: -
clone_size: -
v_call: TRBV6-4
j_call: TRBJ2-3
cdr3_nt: TGTGCCAGCAGTGACCATCACGCAGATACGCAGTATTTT
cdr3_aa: CASSDHHADTQYF

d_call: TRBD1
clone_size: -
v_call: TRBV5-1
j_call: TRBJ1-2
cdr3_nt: TGCGCCAGCAGCTTGGCCGGGACAGGCGGAGGGAGTAACTATGGCTACACCTTC
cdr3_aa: CASSLAGTGGGSNYGYTF

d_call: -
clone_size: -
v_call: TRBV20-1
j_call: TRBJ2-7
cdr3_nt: TGCAGTGGAGGAGGGTCAGGCGGCTACGAGCAGTACTTC
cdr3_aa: CSGGGSGGYEQYF

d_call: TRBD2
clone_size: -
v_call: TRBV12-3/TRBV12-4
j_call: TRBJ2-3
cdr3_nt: TGTGCCAGCAGTTTAGCCAGGACTAGATCGGGCACAGATACGCAGTATTTT
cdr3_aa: CASSLARTRSGTDTQYF

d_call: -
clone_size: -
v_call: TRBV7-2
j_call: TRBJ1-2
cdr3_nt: TGTGCCAGCAGCTTAAAGGGGAGGGCTAAAGGGTACTATGGCTACACCTTC
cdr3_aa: CASSLKGRAKGYYGYTF

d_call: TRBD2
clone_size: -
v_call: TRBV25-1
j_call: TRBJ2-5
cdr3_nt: TGTGCCAGCAGTGGGGGGGGAAGAGAGACCCAGTACTTC
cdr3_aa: CASSGGGRETQYF

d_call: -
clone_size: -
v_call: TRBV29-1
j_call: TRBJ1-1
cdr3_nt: TGCAGCGTTGCAGGGGACACTGAAGCTTTCTTT
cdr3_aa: CSVAGDTEAFF

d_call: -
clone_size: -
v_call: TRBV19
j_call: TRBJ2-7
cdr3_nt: TGTGCCAGTAGTCCCGGGTCTTCCTACGAGCAGTACTTC
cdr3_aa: CASSPGSSYEQYF

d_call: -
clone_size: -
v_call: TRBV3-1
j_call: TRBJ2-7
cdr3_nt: TGTGCCAGCAGCCAAGATCTTGGCGGTCCTACCTACGAGCAGTACTTC
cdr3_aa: CASSQDLGGPTYEQYF

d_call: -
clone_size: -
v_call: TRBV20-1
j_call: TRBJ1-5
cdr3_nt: TGCAGTGCCATCGGACACTATGACCAGCCCCAGCATTTT
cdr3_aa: CSAIGHYDQPQHF

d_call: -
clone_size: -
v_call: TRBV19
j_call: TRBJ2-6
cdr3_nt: TGTGCCAGTAGTATAGGGTTTCGTGTGCCATCTAGGGCCAACGTCCTGACTTTC
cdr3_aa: CASSIGFRVPSRANVLTF

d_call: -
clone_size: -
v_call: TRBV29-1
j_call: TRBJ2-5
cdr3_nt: TGCAGCGTTGGGACTGCAAAAGGAACCCAGTACTTC
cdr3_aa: CSVGTAKGTQYF

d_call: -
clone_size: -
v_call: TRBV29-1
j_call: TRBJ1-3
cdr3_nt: TGCAGCGTTGAAGACGGGGGGGGAAAGAGCACCATATATTTT
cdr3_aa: CSVEDGGGKSTIYF

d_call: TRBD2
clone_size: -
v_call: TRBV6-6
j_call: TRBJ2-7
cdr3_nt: TGTGCCAGCACCACCCCAGCGACTAGCGGGAGCTACGAGCAGTACTTC
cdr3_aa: CASTTPATSGSYEQYF

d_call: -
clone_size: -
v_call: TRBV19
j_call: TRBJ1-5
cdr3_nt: TGTGCCAGTAGTCCCCGTTTAGGGGCGGGACAGCCCCAGCATTTT
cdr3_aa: CASSPRLGAGQPQHF

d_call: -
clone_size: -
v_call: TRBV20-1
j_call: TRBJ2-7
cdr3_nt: TGCAGTGCCCCAGCGCCCAGCTCCTACGAGCAGTACTTC
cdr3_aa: CSAPAPSSYEQYF

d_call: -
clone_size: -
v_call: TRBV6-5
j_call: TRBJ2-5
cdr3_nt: TGTGCCAGCAAACCTATGGCCGCGCAACAAGAGACCCAGTACTTC
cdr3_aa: CASKPMAAQQETQYF

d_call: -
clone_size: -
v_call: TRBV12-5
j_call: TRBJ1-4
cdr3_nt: TGTGCTAGTGGGAGACAGCCAACTAATGAAAAACTGTTTTTT
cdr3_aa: CASGRQPTNEKLFF

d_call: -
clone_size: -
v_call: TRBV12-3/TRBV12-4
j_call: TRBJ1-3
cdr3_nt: TGTGCCAGCAGTTTGTCGGGTTTAAAAAACACCATATATTTT
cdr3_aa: CASSLSGLKNTIYF

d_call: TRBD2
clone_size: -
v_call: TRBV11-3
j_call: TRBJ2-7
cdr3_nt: TGTGCCAGCAGCTTAGATGAGGGCGGGGGACTAGCGGAATCCTACGAGCAGTACTTC
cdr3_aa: CASSLDEGGGLAESYEQYF

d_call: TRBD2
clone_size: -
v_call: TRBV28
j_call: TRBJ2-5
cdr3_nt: TGTGCCAGCCGATCACTAGCGTTCCAAGAGACCCAGTACTTC
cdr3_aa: CASRSLAFQETQYF

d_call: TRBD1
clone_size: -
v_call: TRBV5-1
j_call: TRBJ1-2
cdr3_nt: TGCGCCAGCAGCTTTGAGGGGGCTGACGGCTACACCTTC
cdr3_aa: CASSFEGADGYTF

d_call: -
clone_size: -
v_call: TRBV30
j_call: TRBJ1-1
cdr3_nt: TGTGCCTGGAGTGGGTCCCCGAACACTGAAGCTTTCTTT
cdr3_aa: CAWSGSPNTEAFF

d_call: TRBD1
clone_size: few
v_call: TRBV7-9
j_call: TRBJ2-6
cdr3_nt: TGTGCCAGCAGCTCCGGGACAGGGTTATCCGGGGCCAACGTCCTGACTTTC
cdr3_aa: CASSSGTGLSGANVLTF